This T cell receptor (beta chain) was identified during a study of blood T cell repertoires in COVID-19. Original methodology: Estimation of nucleated cell counts relied on the amplification of reference gene primers. Some clones are missing from TCRdb's copy, which holds only in-frame ones; the method was immunoSEQ multiplex PCR. Clone size and V and J calls were adopted from that table, with D and trimming inferred from the DNA. The sample yields fewer than 15,000 clones, approximately 90% seen once. This clone came up a few times. The material sequenced was peripheral blood. This TCR derives from a human donor in a cohort sampled during active COVID-19.

The CDR3 loop reads CASSSGTGASPLHF. The CDR3 coding sequence is TGTGCCAGCAGCTCCGGGACAGGGGCTTCACCCCTCCACTTT. The chain carries TRBV7-9 and TRBJ1-6, with 10 positions matching TRBD1. Germline CDR1 and CDR2: SEHNR and FQNEAQ (reference sequence). The CDR3 has 14 amino acids. V shed 4 bases and J 9 bases; nucleotides not matched to a gene: 3.